The 20 T cell receptor beta chains given below trace back to one sample, sequenced in a study of beta chain features in type 1 diabetes. Study-wide results and caveats: All four CD4+ subsets from Type 1 diabetes patients carried moderately but significantly shorter TCRB CDR3s.

Their antigens are not known. Sequenced material consisted of expressed TCRB transcripts (all of the isolated RNA was reverse transcribed). Clones were sequenced by immunoSEQ multiplex PCR, and TCRdb holds only the in-frame ones, with some missing. This sample carries 200,000 to 250,000 clones, about 14% of them seen once, and the ten largest clones take 0.015% to 0.02%. Material for sequencing was naive CD4+ T cells from blood. These receptors all stem from a man aged 25-45 years with type 1 diabetes.

The chain carries TRBV7-6 and TRBJ2-5; 9 nucleotides line up with TRBD1. The CDR3 length is 15 residues. CDR1 is SGHVS and CDR2 is FNYEAQ in the germline V gene. V lost 5 bases, J lost 0 bases, and 4 bases stayed unmatched. This CDR3 is CASSAGTGNQETQYF. The CDR3 DNA follows: TGTGCCAGCAGCGCCGGGACAGGGAACCAAGAGACCCAGTACTTC.

This rearrangement joins TRBV30 to TRBJ2-3, with 11 bases lining up with TRBD2. Germline V gene data show CDR1 as GTSNPN and CDR2 as SVGIG (reference sequence). Trimming removed 3 bases from V and 4 bases from J; junction bases left unmatched: 6. The CDR3 has 15 amino acids. CDR3 sequence: CAWSLGLAEADTQYF. For the CDR3, the DNA is TGTGCCTGGAGCCTGGGACTAGCGGAGGCAGATACGCAGTATTTT.

This clone occurred a few times. This sample also contains other DNA sequences that code for the same CDR3. V is TRBV7-2 and J is TRBJ2-3, with D maybe TRBD2 (6 bases). This CDR3 is 14 amino acids long. The V end lost 5 bases, the J end lost 0 bases, and 9 bases lay between the germline ends. The germline V gene has CDR1 SGHTA and CDR2 FQGNSA. The chain's CDR3 is CASSLSGSTDTQYF. CDR3 DNA: TGTGCCAGCAGCCTCAGCGGGAGCACAGATACGCAGTATTTT.

The chain links TRBV6-6 to TRBJ2-5; the match to TRBD1 covers 7 bases. The germline V gene encodes CDR1 MNHNY and CDR2 SVGAGI (reference sequence). The junction had 10 bases not matched to a gene; V was cut back by 5 bases and J by 1 base. The CDR3 has 16 residues. CDR3 protein: CASSRDLGQAQETQYF. In nucleotides, the CDR3 is TGTGCCAGCAGTCGAGATTTAGGACAGGCCCAAGAGACCCAGTACTTC.

This clone showed up just a few times. The gene calls are TRBV4-1 and TRBJ2-5, with 7 bases that match TRBD2. Germline lookup yields CDR1 MGHRA and CDR2 YSYEKL. J was trimmed by 5 bases and V by 3 bases; bases with no gene match: 6. There are 14 residues in the CDR3. CDR3 sequence (DNA): TGCGCCAGCAGCCATCCGGAGGGAGGGGAGACCCAGTACTTC. It yields the protein CASSHPEGGETQYF.

This chain links TRBV25-1 with TRBJ1-1; 7 bases are shared with TRBD1. The germline gives CDR1 MGHDK, CDR2 SYGVNS. The ends lost 8 bases at V and 5 bases at J; junction bases unmatched: 14. There are 15 residues in the CDR3. CDR3 nucleotide sequence: TGTGCCAGCCAACCTTCACAGGGGTGGAGTACTGAAGCTTTCTTT. Protein sequence: CASQPSQGWSTEAFF.

The rearrangement uses TRBV5-1 and TRBJ2-3; 9 bases are a match to TRBD2. Per germline, CDR1 SGHRS and CDR2 YFSETQ. V shed 4 bases and J 4 bases; nucleotides not matched to a gene: 7. This CDR3 has 15 residues. The CDR3 here is CASSLSGGRADTQYF. CDR3 DNA sequence: TGCGCCAGCAGCCTTAGCGGGGGTCGGGCAGATACGCAGTATTTT.

This clone was seen only a few times. The gene calls are TRBV10-3 and TRBJ2-3; 9 bases match TRBD2. There are 13 residues in the CDR3. The V and J ends lost 8 bases and 0 bases, in that order; junction bases with no gene match: 0. Germline V gives CDR1 ENHRY, CDR2 SYGVKD. This chain's CDR3 is CAILAGSTDTQYF. The CDR3 DNA reads as TGTGCCATCCTAGCGGGAAGCACAGATACGCAGTATTTT.

This clone was counted a few times. The chain is built from TRBV25-1 and TRBJ1-2; D perhaps matches TRBD1 (5 bases). V lost 11 bases and J 7 bases, leaving 14 bases between the germline ends. Germline V gene lookup returns CDR1 MGHDK and CDR2 SYGVNS. This CDR3 is 11 amino acids long. CDR3 in DNA: TGTGCCGCCCAAGGGGAAACTGGCTACACCTTC. Amino acids: CAAQGETGYTF.

This clone was counted only a few times. The chain is built from TRBV13 and TRBJ2-7, with 8 bases lining up with TRBD1. The length of the CDR3 is 14 residues. V lost 5 bases, J lost 3 bases, and 6 bases stayed unmatched. Germline CDR1 is PRHDT and CDR2 is FYEKMQ (reference sequence). DNA of the CDR3: TGTGCCAGCAGCAGAGGGACAGGCGACTACGAGCAGTACTTC. Its translation: CASSRGTGDYEQYF.

The rearrangement joins TRBV4-1 to TRBJ2-5; 7 nucleotides agree with TRBD1. The CDR3 is made up of 14 amino acids. Trimming removed 4 bases from V and 4 bases from J; junction bases left unmatched: 6. Germline V lookup: CDR1 MGHRA, CDR2 YSYEKL. CDR3 coding DNA: TGCGCCAGCAGCCGGATAGGGGGCACAGAGACCCAGTACTTC. Protein product: CASSRIGGTETQYF.

This clone has a handful of counts. The chain employs TRBV30 and TRBJ2-5; 10 bases are a match to TRBD1. The CDR3 runs to 15 residues. V was clipped by 1 base and J by 1 base; unmatched bases: 3. CDR1 and CDR2 (germline): GTSNPN, SVGIG (reference sequence). In DNA, the CDR3 is TGTGCCTGGAGTGCCGGGACAGGGGTCCAAGAGACCCAGTACTTC. Translation gives CAWSAGTGVQETQYF.

The genes are TRBV7-9 and TRBJ1-2; maybe TRBD1 (6 bases). The length of the CDR3 is 12 residues. Per the germline V gene, CDR1 is SEHNR and CDR2 is FQNEAQ (reference sequence). Trimming took off 3 bases at V and 6 bases at J, with 8 bases between the two ends. The DNA of the CDR3 is TGTGCCAGCAGCTTTGGACAGAATGGCTACACCTTC. This gives the protein CASSFGQNGYTF.

The chain joins TRBV11-2 to TRBJ2-3; 10 bases match TRBD2. CDR3 length: 15 amino acids. Germline CDR1 and CDR2: SGHAT and FQNNGV. V was clipped by 8 bases and J by 0 bases; unmatched bases: 5. Here the CDR3 reads CASGSTSGSTDTQYF. The CDR3 nucleotides read TGTGCCAGCGGATCGACTAGCGGGAGCACAGATACGCAGTATTTT.

Only a few counts were recorded for this clone. This chain connects TRBV5-1 to TRBJ2-1, with TRBD2 matching 7 bases. This CDR3 is 15 amino acids long. Germline V CDR1 and CDR2: SGHRS, YFSETQ. The V and J ends lost 0 bases and 3 bases, in that order; junction bases with no gene match: 3. The CDR3 DNA reads TGCGCCAGCAGCTTGGCTCGCGGGGGCTACAATGAGCAGTTCTTC. Amino acids: CASSLARGGYNEQFF.

The chain employs TRBV18 and TRBJ1-1; TRBD1 is a possible D gene (5 bases). From germline, CDR1 is KGHSH and CDR2 LQKENI. The CDR3 is 15 residues long. Trimming pared 4 bases from V and 0 bases from J, leaving 12 bases between. The CDR3 sequence: CASSLDSRMNTEAFF. CDR3 nucleotides: TGTGCCAGCTCACTCGACAGTCGGATGAACACTGAAGCTTTCTTT.

This clone was counted only a few times. V gene TRBV11-2 combines with J gene TRBJ2-2; 7 bases are a match to TRBD2. The CDR3 length is 18 residues. Germline values: CDR1 SGHAT, CDR2 FQNNGV. J lost 4 bases, V lost 1 base, and 12 bases had no gene match. This CDR3 reads CASSLVLVGAGRTGELFF. The CDR3, as DNA: TGTGCCAGCAGCTTAGTTTTAGTGGGAGCGGGGCGCACCGGGGAGCTGTTTTTT.

The CDR3 protein is CSVLEGQWGNQPQHF. The CDR3 bases are TGCAGCGTTCTCGAGGGCCAATGGGGCAATCAGCCCCAGCATTTT. The chain couples TRBV29-1 to TRBJ1-5; D remains ambiguous. Germline values: CDR1 SQVTM, CDR2 ANQGSEA. Trimming took off 5 bases at V and 2 bases at J, with 16 bases between the two ends. CDR3 length: 15 residues.

CDR3 in amino acids: CATRGGQETQYF. The CDR3 coding sequence is TGTGCCACCCGTGGCGGACAAGAGACCCAGTACTTC. The chain is built from TRBV18 and TRBJ2-5; D uncertain. The V end lost 10 bases, the J end lost 2 bases, and 11 bases lay between the germline ends. There are 12 residues in the CDR3. Germline CDR1 reads KGHSH; CDR2 reads LQKENI.

The gene calls are TRBV6-5 and TRBJ1-1, with D possibly matching TRBD1 (6 bases). There are 16 residues in the CDR3. The germline V gene has CDR1 MNHEY and CDR2 SVGAGI. Trimming took 0 bases from V and 4 from J, leaving 15 bases between them. The CDR3 sequence is CASSYSSNREGTEAFF. CDR3 DNA sequence: TGTGCCAGCAGTTACTCGAGTAACAGGGAGGGCACTGAAGCTTTCTTT.